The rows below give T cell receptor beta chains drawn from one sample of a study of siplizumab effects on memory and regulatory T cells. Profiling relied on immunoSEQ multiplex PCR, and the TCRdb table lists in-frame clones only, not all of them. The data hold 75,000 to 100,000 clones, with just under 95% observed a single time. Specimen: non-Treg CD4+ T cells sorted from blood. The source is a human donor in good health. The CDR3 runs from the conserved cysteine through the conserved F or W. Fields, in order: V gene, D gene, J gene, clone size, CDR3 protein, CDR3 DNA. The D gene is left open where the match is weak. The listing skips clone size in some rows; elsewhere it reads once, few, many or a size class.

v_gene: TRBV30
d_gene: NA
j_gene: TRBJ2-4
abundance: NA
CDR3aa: CAWSLQTIAKNIQYF
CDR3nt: TGTGCCTGGAGTTTGCAGACGATAGCCAAAAACATTCAGTACTTC

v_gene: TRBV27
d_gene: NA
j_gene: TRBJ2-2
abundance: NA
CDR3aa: CASVGANTGELFF
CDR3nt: TGTGCCAGCGTGGGTGCGAACACCGGGGAGCTGTTTTTT

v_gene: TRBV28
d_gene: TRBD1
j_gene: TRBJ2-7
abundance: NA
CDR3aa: CASNFDRVASREQYF
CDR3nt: TGTGCCAGCAACTTCGACAGGGTAGCTTCGAGAGAGCAGTACTTC

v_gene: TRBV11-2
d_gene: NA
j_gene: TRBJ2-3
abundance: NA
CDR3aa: CASTPGPAGTQYF
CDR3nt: TGTGCCAGCACCCCAGGGCCCGCAGGTACGCAGTATTTT

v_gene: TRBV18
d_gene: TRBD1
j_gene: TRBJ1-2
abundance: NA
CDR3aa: CASSLIDRGRPDGYTF
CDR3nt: TGTGCCAGCTCACTGATAGACAGGGGCCGACCCGATGGCTACACCTTC

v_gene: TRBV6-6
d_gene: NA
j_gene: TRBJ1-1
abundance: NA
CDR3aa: CASSYSGANTEAFF
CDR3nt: TGTGCCAGCAGTTACTCAGGAGCGAACACTGAAGCTTTCTTT

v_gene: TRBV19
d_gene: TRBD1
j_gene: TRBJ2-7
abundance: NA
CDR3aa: CASSPSGTGAYEQYF
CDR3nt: TGTGCCAGTTCACCCTCCGGGACAGGGGCCTACGAGCAGTACTTC

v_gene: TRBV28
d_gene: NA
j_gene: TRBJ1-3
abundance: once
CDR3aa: CASSLMSRGLSGNTIYF
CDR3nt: TGTGCCAGCAGTTTAATGTCGCGAGGACTCTCTGGAAACACCATATATTTT

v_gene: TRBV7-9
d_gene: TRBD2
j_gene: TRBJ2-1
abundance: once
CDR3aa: CASSDKSGVDNEQFF
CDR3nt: TGTGCCAGCAGCGATAAAAGCGGGGTGGACAATGAGCAGTTCTTC

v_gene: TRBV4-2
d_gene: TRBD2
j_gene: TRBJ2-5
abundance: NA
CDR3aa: CASSRGEGQETQYF
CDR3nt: TGTGCCAGCAGCCGAGGGGAGGGCCAAGAGACCCAGTACTTC

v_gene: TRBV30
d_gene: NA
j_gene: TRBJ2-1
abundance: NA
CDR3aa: CAWSVLRKGGDEQFF
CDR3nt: TGTGCCTGGAGTGTACTTAGAAAGGGGGGCGATGAGCAGTTCTTC

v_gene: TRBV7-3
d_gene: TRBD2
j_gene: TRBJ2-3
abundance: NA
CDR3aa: CASSFSGIGGRGTDTQYF
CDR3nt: TGTGCCAGCAGCTTTTCGGGTATTGGCGGGAGGGGCACAGATACGCAGTATTTT

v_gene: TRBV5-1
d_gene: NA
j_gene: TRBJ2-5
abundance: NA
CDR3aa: CASSLEPYQETQYF
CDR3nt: TGCGCCAGCAGCTTGGAGCCCTACCAAGAGACCCAGTACTTC

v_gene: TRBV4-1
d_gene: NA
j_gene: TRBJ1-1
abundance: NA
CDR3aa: CASGLSSRGKGTEAFF
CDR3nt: TGCGCCAGCGGGCTCTCGTCCCGGGGCAAGGGCACTGAAGCTTTCTTT

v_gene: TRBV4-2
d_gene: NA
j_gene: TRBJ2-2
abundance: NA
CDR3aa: CASSQEWQGYTGELFF
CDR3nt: TGTGCCAGCAGCCAAGAGTGGCAGGGCTACACCGGGGAGCTGTTTTTT

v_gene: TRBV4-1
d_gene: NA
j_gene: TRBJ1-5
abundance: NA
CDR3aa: CASSHPISNQPQHF
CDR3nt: TGCGCCAGCAGCCACCCCATAAGCAATCAGCCCCAGCATTTT

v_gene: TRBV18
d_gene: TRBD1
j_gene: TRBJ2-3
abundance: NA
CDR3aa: CASSPQGTGLFTDTQYF
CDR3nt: TGTGCCAGCTCACCTCAGGGGACAGGGCTCTTCACAGATACGCAGTATTTT

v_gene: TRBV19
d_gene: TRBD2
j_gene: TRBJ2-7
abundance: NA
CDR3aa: CASSIHHLAGFGVSSYEQYF
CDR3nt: TGTGCCAGTAGTATCCATCATCTAGCGGGCTTTGGGGTGAGCTCCTACGAGCAGTACTTC